This T cell receptor beta chain was recorded in a study of blood T cell repertoires in COVID-19. At the level of the study: Samples representing acute and convalescent COVID-19 were sourced from the United States, Italy and Spain. Sources were T cells, B-cell-depleted T cells, or PBMCs; the material itself was cDNA or gDNA.

The CDR3 contains 15 residues. Trimming left V 0 bases short and J 4 bases short, with 12 bases between. Germline CDR1 is LGHNA and CDR2 is YSLEER. Some clones are missing from TCRdb's copy, which holds only in-frame ones; the method was immunoSEQ multiplex PCR. The table has approximately 66,000 clones, approximately 87% seen once; the top ten hold around 6.3%. This clone was observed once. J is TRBJ1-2 and V is TRBV4-3; D unclear. This TCR derives from a man aged 55 to 70 with acute or convalescent COVID-19. Sequenced sample: peripheral blood. CDR3 nucleotides: TGCGCCAGCAGCCAAGATAGTCAGGATCTCTATGGCTACACCTTC. It codes for CASSQDSQDLYGYTF.